This TCR beta chain was sequenced during a study of cytomegalovirus exposure and HLA in healthy donors. Regarding the study as a whole: In most subjects, TCR beta sequences reportedly gave accurate predictions of HLA-A and HLA-B alleles. Later analysis suggested most CMV-associated TCR beta chains were HLA-restricted. A list of approximately 160 TCR beta chains associated with cytomegalovirus was given.

A note on this clone: No antigen is known for it.

This CDR3 comprises 15 residues. V was trimmed by 2 bases and J by 1 base, leaving 12 bases between them. Germline V lookup: CDR1 MDHEN, CDR2 SYDVKM. 60 Vbeta and 13 Jbeta primers were used in PCR. Produced via immunoSEQ multiplex PCR; TCRdb's table is partial and in-frame only. The sample records around 65,000 clones, around 80% being singletons. The sample was PBMCs. The sequence was obtained from a girl aged 5 to 17 in good health and CMV-seropositive. The V and J genes are TRBV28 and TRBJ2-7, with unresolved D. Here the CDR3 reads CASSLRSRRSYEQYF. The DNA for the CDR3 is TGTGCCAGCAGTTTAAGGAGTCGGCGGTCCTACGAGCAGTACTTC. The full variable domain, its missing parts supplied by reference TRBV28 and TRBJ2-7, is DVKVTQSSRYLVKRTGEKVFLECVQDMDHENMFWYRQDPGLGLRLIYFSYDVKMKEKGDIPEGYSVSREKKERFSLILESASTNQTSMYLCASSLRSRRSYEQYFGPGTRLTVT.